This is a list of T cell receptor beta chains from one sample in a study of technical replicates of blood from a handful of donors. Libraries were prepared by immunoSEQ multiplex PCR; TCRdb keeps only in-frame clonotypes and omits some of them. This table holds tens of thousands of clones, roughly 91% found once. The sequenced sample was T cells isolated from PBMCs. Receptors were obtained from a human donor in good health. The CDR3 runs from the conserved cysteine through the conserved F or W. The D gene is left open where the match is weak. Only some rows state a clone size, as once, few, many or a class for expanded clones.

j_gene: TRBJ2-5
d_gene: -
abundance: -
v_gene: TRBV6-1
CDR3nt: TGTGCCAGCAGTGAAAGGAGTCAGTCCCAAGAGACCCAGTACTTC
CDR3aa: CASSERSQSQETQYF

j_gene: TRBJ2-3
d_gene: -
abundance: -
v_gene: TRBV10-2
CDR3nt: TGCGCCAGCGGGGGCGCCCGTGCAGATACGCAGTATTTT
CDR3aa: CASGGARADTQYF

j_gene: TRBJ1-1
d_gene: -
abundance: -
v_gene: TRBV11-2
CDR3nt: TGTGCCAGCAGCCTGACAGTGAAGACTTTCTTT
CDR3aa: CASSLTVKTFF

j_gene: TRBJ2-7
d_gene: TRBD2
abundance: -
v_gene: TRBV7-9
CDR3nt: TGTGCCAGCAGCTTCCAGCGGGAATTGGTCTACGAGCAGTACTTC
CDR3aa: CASSFQRELVYEQYF

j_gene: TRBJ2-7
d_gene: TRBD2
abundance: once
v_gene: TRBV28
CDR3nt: TGTGCCAGCAGTTTAATCGGTAGCGGGGGCTTTGTCTACGAGCAGTACTTC
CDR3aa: CASSLIGSGGFVYEQYF

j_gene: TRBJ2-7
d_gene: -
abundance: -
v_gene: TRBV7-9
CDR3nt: TGTGCCAGCAGCTTAGTCGGGGATTTACCTTCCTACGAGCAGTACTTC
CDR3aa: CASSLVGDLPSYEQYF

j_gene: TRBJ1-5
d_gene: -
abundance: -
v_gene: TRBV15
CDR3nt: TGTGCCACCAGCAGAGATCTATCCTTGAATCAGCCCCAGCATTTT
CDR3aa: CATSRDLSLNQPQHF

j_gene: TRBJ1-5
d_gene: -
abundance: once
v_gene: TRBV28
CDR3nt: TGTGCCAGCAGTTTGTACAGGGTCGATCAGCCCCAGCATTTT
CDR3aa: CASSLYRVDQPQHF

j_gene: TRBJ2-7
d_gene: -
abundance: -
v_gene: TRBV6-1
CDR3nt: TGTGCCAGCAGGTTAGGGACTGGGGGTTCCTACGAGCAGTACTTC
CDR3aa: CASRLGTGGSYEQYF

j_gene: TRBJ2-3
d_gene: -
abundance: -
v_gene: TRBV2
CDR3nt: TGTGCCAGCAATTCTGTAACAGATACGCAGTATTTT
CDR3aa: CASNSVTDTQYF

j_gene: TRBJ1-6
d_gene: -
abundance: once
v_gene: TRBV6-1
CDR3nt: TGTGCCAGCAGTGAAGCTAGTAATTCACCCCTCCACTTT
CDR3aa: CASSEASNSPLHF

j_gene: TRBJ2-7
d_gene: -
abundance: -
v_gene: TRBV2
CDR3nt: TGTGCCAGCAAGCGGGACAACCCCTACGAGCAGTACTTC
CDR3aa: CASKRDNPYEQYF

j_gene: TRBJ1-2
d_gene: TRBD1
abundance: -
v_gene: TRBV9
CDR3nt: TGTGCCAGCAGCTACGAGGGGGCGGCGCAGGGTGGCTACACCTTC
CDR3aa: CASSYEGAAQGGYTF

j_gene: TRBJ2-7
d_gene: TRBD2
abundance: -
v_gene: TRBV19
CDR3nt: TGTGCCAGCAAGCAGGGACTAGGGTCTTCCTACGAGCAGTACTTC
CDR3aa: CASKQGLGSSYEQYF

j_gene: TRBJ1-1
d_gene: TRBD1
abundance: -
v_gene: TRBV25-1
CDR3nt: TGTGCCAGCAGTGACCAGGGGGCGAGCACTGAAGCTTTCTTT
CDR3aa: CASSDQGASTEAFF

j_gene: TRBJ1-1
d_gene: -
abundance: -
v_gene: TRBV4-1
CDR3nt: TGCGCCAGCAGCCCCCCCGGACGGAGGGCTGAAGCTTTCTTT
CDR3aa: CASSPPGRRAEAFF

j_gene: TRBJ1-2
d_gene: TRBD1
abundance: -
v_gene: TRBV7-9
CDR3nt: TGTGCCAGCACCTCAGAATACGGACAGGGGGACTATGGCTACACCTTC
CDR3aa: CASTSEYGQGDYGYTF

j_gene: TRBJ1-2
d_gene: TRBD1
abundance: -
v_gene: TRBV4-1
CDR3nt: TGCGCCAGCAGCCAAGCAGGGGGCGGCTATGGCTACACCTTC
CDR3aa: CASSQAGGGYGYTF

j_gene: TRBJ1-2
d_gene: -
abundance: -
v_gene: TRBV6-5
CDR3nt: TGTGCCAGCAGTTACTCCGGGGGTAGGGGCTACACCTTC
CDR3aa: CASSYSGGRGYTF

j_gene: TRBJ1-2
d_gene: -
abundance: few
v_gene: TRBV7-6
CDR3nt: TGTGCCAGCAGCTTTCCCGGGGGCTATGGCTACACCTTC
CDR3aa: CASSFPGGYGYTF

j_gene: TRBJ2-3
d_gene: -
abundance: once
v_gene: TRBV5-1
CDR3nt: TGCGCCAGCAGCTTGGATCTGGTCGGTGGGGGCGCGCAGTATTTT
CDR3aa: CASSLDLVGGGAQYF

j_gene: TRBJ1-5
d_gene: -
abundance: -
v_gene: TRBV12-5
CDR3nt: TGTGCTAGTGGTTTGGTATTTCCTCCAGGGGATAGGGGTCAGCCCCAGCATTTT
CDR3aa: CASGLVFPPGDRGQPQHF

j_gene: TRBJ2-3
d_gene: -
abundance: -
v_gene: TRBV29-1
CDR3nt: TGCAGCGTTGAGGTCGGAGGGTCAGATACGCAGTATTTT
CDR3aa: CSVEVGGSDTQYF

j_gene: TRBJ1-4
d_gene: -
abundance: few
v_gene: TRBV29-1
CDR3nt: TGCAGCGGACAGTCTCGGGAACTGTTTTTT
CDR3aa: CSGQSRELFF

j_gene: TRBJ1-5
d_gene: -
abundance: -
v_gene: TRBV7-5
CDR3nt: TGTGTCAGAAGCTTAGGGACAGGGAGGCGTGGTCAGCCCCAGCATTTT
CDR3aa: CVRSLGTGRRGQPQHF

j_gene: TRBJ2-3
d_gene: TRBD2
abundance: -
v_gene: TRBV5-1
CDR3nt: TGCGCCAGCAGCTTGGGTGCGGGAGTGATAGATACGCAGTATTTT
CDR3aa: CASSLGAGVIDTQYF

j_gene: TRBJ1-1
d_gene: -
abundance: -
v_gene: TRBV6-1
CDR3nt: TGTGCCAGCAACCCACTCCTGAACACTGAAGCTTTCTTT
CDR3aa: CASNPLLNTEAFF

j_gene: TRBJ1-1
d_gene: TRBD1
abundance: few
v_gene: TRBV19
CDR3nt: TGTGCCAGTAGTTCGACAGGGGCTATGAACACTGAAGCTTTCTTT
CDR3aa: CASSSTGAMNTEAFF

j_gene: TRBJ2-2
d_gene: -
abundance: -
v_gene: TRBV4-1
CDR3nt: TGCGCCAGCAGCCAAGAGGTGTTTTTGAGCACCGGGGAGCTGTTTTTT
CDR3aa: CASSQEVFLSTGELFF

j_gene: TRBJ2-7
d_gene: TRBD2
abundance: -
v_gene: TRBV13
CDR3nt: TGTGCCAGCAGCTTAGAAGGGACCGGGACTAGCGGGACCTACGAGCAGTACTTC
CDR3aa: CASSLEGTGTSGTYEQYF

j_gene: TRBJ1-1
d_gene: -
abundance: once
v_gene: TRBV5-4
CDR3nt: TGTGCCAGCAGCTTGGCCCCATCCCGTTCAGGGAGGGAAGCTTTCTTT
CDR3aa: CASSLAPSRSGREAFF

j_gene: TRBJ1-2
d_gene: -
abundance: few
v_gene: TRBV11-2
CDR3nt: TGTGCCAGCAGCTTGCAGGGGAGTGGCTACACCTTC
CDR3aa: CASSLQGSGYTF

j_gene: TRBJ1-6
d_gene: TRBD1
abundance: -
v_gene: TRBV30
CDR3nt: TGTGCCTGGAGTGTTAGGGGACAGGGTGTTTCACCCCTCCACTTT
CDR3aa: CAWSVRGQGVSPLHF

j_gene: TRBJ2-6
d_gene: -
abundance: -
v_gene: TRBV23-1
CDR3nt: TGCGCCAGCAGTGAGACCAGAGGAATTAGGGCCAACGTCCTGACTTTC
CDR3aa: CASSETRGIRANVLTF

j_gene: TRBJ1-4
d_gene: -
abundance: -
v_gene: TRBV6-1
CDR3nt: TGTGCCAGCAGACGCGGACAGCTAAATGAAAAACTGTTTTTT
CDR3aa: CASRRGQLNEKLFF

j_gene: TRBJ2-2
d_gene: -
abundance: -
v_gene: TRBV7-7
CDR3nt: TGTGCCAGCAGCTCGTCCGGGACAACGAACACCGGGGAGCTGTTTTTT
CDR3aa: CASSSSGTTNTGELFF

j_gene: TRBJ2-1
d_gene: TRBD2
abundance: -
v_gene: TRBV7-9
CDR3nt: TGTGCCAGCTCTTTCGCGGGAGGCCCGTACAATGAGCAGTTCTTC
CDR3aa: CASSFAGGPYNEQFF

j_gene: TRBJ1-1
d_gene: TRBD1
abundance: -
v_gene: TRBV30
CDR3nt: TGTGCCTGGAGCACCGGGACAGGGCTCACTGAAGCTTTCTTT
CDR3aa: CAWSTGTGLTEAFF

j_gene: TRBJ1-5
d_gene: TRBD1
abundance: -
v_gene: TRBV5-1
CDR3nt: TGCGCCAGCAGCTCGCTTGGACAGGCCAATCAGCCCCAGCATTTT
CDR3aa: CASSSLGQANQPQHF